This T cell receptor beta chain stems from a study of shared clonotypes between healthy human individuals. Data came from immunoSEQ multiplex PCR; TCRdb stores just in-frame clones and leaves some out. The table includes millions of clones, approximately 95% detected once. Only a few counts were recorded for this clone. In germline, CDR1 is SEHNR, CDR2 FQNEAQ (reference sequence). CDR3 size: 12 residues. V shed 4 bases and J shed 3 bases, with 6 bases lying between them. Naive CD8 cells lacked CD45RO, underwent positive selection for CCR7 and left out terminally differentiated effector memory CD45RA+ cells.

Sequencing was done on a sample of naive CD8+ T cells sorted from blood. This TCR was sampled from a man in his late teens or twenties in good health. The chain links TRBV7-9 to TRBJ1-2; D uncertain. As DNA, the CDR3 is TGTGCCAGCAGCTATGACTACTATGGCTACACCTTC. Encoded protein: CASSYDYYGYTF.